The source of this T cell receptor beta chain is a study of T cell responses to AZD1222 COVID-19 vaccine. Here immunoSEQ multiplex PCR was the method, and the copy in TCRdb shows in-frame clones only, minus some. The table has approximately 180,000 clones, around nine tenths seen once. Germline V CDR1 and CDR2: KGHSH, LQKENI. The CDR3 loop spans 15 amino acids. J lost 6 bases, V lost 0 bases, and 7 bases had no gene match. This sequence joins TRBV18 and TRBJ1-2; 7 nucleotides line up with TRBD1. The sequenced sample was peripheral blood, obtained 28 days after the second dose of the MenACWY control vaccine. This TCR was recovered from an adult who received the MenACWY meningococcal vaccine as a control. CDR3 coding DNA: TGTGCCAGCTCACCACCTAATGACAGGGTCGATGGCTACACCTTC. Translation gives CASSPPNDRVDGYTF.